Shown below are 17 T cell receptor beta chains from a single sample sequenced in a study of graft-versus-host responses after intestinal transplantation. The table came from immunoSEQ multiplex PCR; TCRdb's copy has only in-frame clones and leaves some out. Of roughly 9,700 clones in the sample, 30% to 40% were seen once. This specimen was alloreactive CD4+ T cells from a mixed lymphocyte reaction culture, taken before transplantation. Subset noted: CFSE-low proliferating T cells sorted from approximately 6-day pre-transplant mixed lymphocyte reaction (GvH or HvG direction). All receptors come from a human patient who was an organ donor for intestinal transplantation.

This chain joins TRBV30 and TRBJ2-7, with D tentatively TRBD1 (5 bases). The V gene's germline CDR1 is GTSNPN and CDR2 SVGIG (reference sequence). V dropped 4 bases and J dropped 2 bases, with 6 bases sitting between them. The CDR3 runs 11 residues. The CDR3 DNA follows: TGTGCCTGGAAACAGGCCTACGAGCAGTACTTC. Translation gives CAWKQAYEQYF.

The CDR3 loop is CASSGQGAHNSPLHF. CDR3 DNA sequence: TGTGCCAGCAGCGGACAGGGGGCGCATAATTCACCCCTCCACTTT. This sequence joins TRBV11-3 and TRBJ1-6, with 11 bases lining up with TRBD1. The V gene's germline CDR1 is SGHNT and CDR2 YENEEA. J lost 5 bases, V lost 5 bases, and 2 bases had no gene match. This CDR3 contains 15 residues.

A note on this clone: A much larger clone is a single base away; this may be a read error. This same CDR3 is encoded by further DNA sequences in the sample. The genes are TRBV5-1 and TRBJ1-2; unclear D gene. This CDR3 region has 13 residues. CDR1 and CDR2 (germline): SGHRS, YFSETQ. Trimming took off 0 bases at V and 0 bases at J, with 3 bases between the two ends. The CDR3: CASSLAANYGYTF. CDR3 DNA sequence: TGCGCCAGCAGCTTGGCAGCTAACTATGGCTACACCTTC.

The chain combines TRBV5-1 with TRBJ1-2; no reliable D call. CDR3 length: 16 residues. V lost 4 bases and J lost 7, with 23 bases in between. CDR1 SGHRS and CDR2 YFSETQ come from the germline V gene. CDR3 residues: CASSLGSGLIQSGYTF. CDR3 DNA: TGCGCCAGCAGCCTAGGGAGTGGACTTATCCAATCTGGCTACACCTTC. Full variable domain (outside the CDR3, taken from reference TRBV5-1 and TRBJ1-2): KAGVTQTPRYLIKTRGQQVTLSCSPISGHRSVSWYQQTPGQGLQFLFEYFSETQRNKGNFPGRFSGRQFSNSRSEMNVSTLELGDSALYLCASSLGSGLIQSGYTFGSGTRLTVV.

This clone is labeled as large (0.1 to 1%). The chain links TRBV27 to TRBJ2-7; D perhaps matches TRBD1 (5 bases). Germline values: CDR1 MNHEY, CDR2 SMNVEV (reference sequence). Deletions cut 8 bases from V and 2 bases from J, with 7 bases between. The CDR3 runs 11 residues. CDR3: CASGHTYEQYF. CDR3 nucleotide sequence: TGTGCCAGCGGACATACCTACGAGCAGTACTTC.

The chain carries TRBV29-1 and TRBJ2-2, with TRBD1 identical over 9 bases. This CDR3 has 14 residues. The V gene's germline CDR1 is SQVTM and CDR2 ANQGSEA. V gave up 5 bases and J gave up 2 bases; unmatched junction bases: 3. The CDR3 DNA is TGCAGCGTTATACAGGGGGCAAACACCGGGGAGCTGTTTTTT. Protein product: CSVIQGANTGELFF.

This clone was counted a few times. The gene calls are TRBV9 and TRBJ1-2, with a tentative D call TRBD1 (5 bases). Germline CDR1 is SGDLS and CDR2 is YYNGEE. The CDR3 consists of 15 residues. Trimming cost V 3 bases and J 1 base, with 13 bases left between them. The CDR3 DNA reads TGTGCCAGCAGCGGTGGGCAGGGAGGTAACTATGGCTACACCTTC. This codes for CASSGGQGGNYGYTF.

CDR3 residues: CASGGPRCREQYF. CDR3 coding DNA: TGCGCCAGCGGGGGACCACGCTGTCGCGAGCAGTACTTC. The V gene is TRBV23-1, the J gene TRBJ2-5, with D perhaps assigned TRBD1 or TRBD2 (5 bases each). The DNA end lines up better with TRBJ2-7; the J call may be wrong. TRBV23-1 is marked as an open reading frame, function uncertain. The CDR3 runs to 13 residues.

The gene calls are TRBV28 and TRBJ1-6; tentative D call: TRBD1 (5 bases). V lost 9 bases to trimming and J lost 0 bases, with 9 bases between them. CDR1 MDHEN and CDR2 SYDVKM come from the germline V gene. This CDR3 region has 14 residues. The DNA for the CDR3 is TGTGCCAGTCGACAGAGCTCCTATAATTCACCCCTCCACTTT. Amino acids: CASRQSSYNSPLHF.

This rearrangement joins TRBV7-9 to TRBJ2-2; D unclear. V lost 4 bases to trimming and J lost 2 bases, with 2 bases between them. This CDR3 spans 12 amino acids. Germline V lookup: CDR1 SEHNR, CDR2 FQNEAQ (reference sequence). Here the CDR3 reads CASSYNTGELFF. Here the CDR3 DNA reads TGTGCCAGCAGCTACAACACCGGGGAGCTGTTTTTT.

This sequence joins TRBV18 and TRBJ2-5, with D perhaps TRBD1 (6 bases). V dropped 2 bases and J dropped 1 base, with 8 bases sitting between them. Germline V gene data show CDR1 as KGHSH and CDR2 as LQKENI. The CDR3 has 14 residues. The CDR3 coding sequence is TGTGCCAGCTCACCAAAGACAGGCCAAGAGACCCAGTACTTC. It translates to CASSPKTGQETQYF.

V gene TRBV10-3 combines with J gene TRBJ2-1; tentatively, D is TRBD1 (6 bases). The CDR3 spans 15 residues. Germline V CDR1 and CDR2: ENHRY, SYGVKD. The V end was cut by 0 bases, the J end by 0 bases, with 6 bases between. This chain's CDR3 is CAISESGGSYNEQFF. Written as DNA, the CDR3 is TGTGCCATCAGTGAGTCAGGGGGCTCCTACAATGAGCAGTTCTTC.

This clone is medium-sized (0.01 to 0.1%) by share. The genes are TRBV2 and TRBJ1-1, with D perhaps TRBD1 (6 bases). The germline V gene encodes CDR1 SNHLY and CDR2 FYNNEI. Trimming shortened V by 2 bases and J by 4 bases, and 11 bases separated the two germline ends. CDR3 length: 14 residues. CDR3 residues: CASSENQGSTEAFF. The CDR3 DNA reads TGTGCCAGCAGTGAAAACCAGGGGAGCACTGAAGCTTTCTTT.

As concerns this clone: A read error may explain this, as a much larger clone is one base away. The sample has other DNA sequences that encode this CDR3 too. The DNA for the CDR3 is TGCGCCAGCAGCTTAGCGCCCCACGACAGCTCTGGGGCCAACGTCCTGACTTTC. Translating gives CASSLAPHDSSGANVLTF. This chain connects TRBV11-1 to TRBJ2-6; TRBD1 or TRBD2 may be the D gene (5 bases each). Germline values: CDR1 SGHAT, CDR2 FQDESV (reference sequence). This CDR3 spans 18 amino acids.

By proportion, this clone is medium-sized (0.01 to 0.1%). This chain uses TRBV6-1 with TRBJ2-7; 12 bases line up with TRBD2. The CDR3 is 16 amino acids. Germline assignment: CDR1 MNHNS and CDR2 SASEGT. The V segment lost 4 bases and the J segment 0 bases; nucleotides outside the gene matches: 4. The CDR3 sequence: CASSAKLAGGSYEQYF. The CDR3 nucleotides read TGTGCCAGCAGTGCCAAACTAGCGGGGGGCTCCTACGAGCAGTACTTC.

V usage is TRBV5-6 and J usage is TRBJ1-4; tentative D call: TRBD1 (6 bases). V shed 5 bases and J shed 7 bases, with 18 bases lying between them. CDR1 and CDR2 from the germline V gene are SGHDT and YYEEEE. This CDR3 region has 15 residues. The CDR3 loop reads CASSRPQGRSEKLFF. The DNA for the CDR3 is TGTGCCAGCAGTCGACCCCAGGGGCGTAGTGAAAAACTGTTTTTT.

The chain joins TRBV4-1 to TRBJ1-2; 8 bases map to TRBD1. J lost 2 bases, V lost 2 bases, and 1 base had no gene match. Germline CDR1 is MGHRA and CDR2 is YSYEKL. This CDR3 has 14 residues. CDR3 coding DNA: TGCGCCAGCAGCCAACAGGGGGCGAACTATGGCTACACCTTC. Amino acid sequence: CASSQQGANYGYTF.